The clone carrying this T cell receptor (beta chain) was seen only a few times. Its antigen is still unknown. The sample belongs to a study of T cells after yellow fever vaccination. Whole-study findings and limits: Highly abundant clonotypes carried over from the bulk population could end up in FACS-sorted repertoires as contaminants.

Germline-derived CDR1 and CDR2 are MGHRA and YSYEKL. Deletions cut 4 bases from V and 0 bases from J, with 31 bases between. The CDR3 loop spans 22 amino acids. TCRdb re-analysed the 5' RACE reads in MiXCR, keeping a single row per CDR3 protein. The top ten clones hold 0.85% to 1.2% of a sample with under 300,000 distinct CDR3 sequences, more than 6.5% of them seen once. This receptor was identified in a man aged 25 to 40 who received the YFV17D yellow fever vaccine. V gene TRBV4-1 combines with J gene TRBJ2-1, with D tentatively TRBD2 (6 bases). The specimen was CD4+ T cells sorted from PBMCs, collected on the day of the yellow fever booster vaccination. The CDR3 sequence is CASSRKTSSGQRAPSSYNEQFF. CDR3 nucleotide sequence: TGCGCCAGCAGCCGCAAAACGAGCTCGGGGCAGCGGGCCCCTAGCTCCTACAATGAGCAGTTCTTC.